This T cell receptor (beta chain) was recorded in a study of blood T cell repertoires in COVID-19. V gave up 3 bases and J gave up 4 bases, with 8 bases separating them. CDR3 length: 13 amino acids. Germline CDR1 reads LGHNA; CDR2 reads YNFKEQ. Patients at the Seattle site were enrolled during active infection and followed longitudinally. Per the authors' pipeline: Reference gene primers were amplified, and this amplification served to estimate nucleated cell counts. The protocol was immunoSEQ multiplex PCR, while the TCRdb copy is restricted to in-frame clones and leaves out a portion. V, J and clone size are taken as reported in that table, and D and trimming were inferred from the DNA itself. The sample lists approximately 170,000 clones; about four fifths were seen once.

The chain couples TRBV4-2 to TRBJ2-3; D not resolved. Material: peripheral blood. The TCR originated in a woman of 80 years or more with COVID-19, enrolled during active disease. This CDR3 is CASSHPQADTQYF. CDR3 sequence (DNA): TGTGCCAGCAGCCACCCCCAGGCAGATACGCAGTATTTT.